Only a few counts were recorded for the clone carrying this T cell receptor (beta chain). As yet, its antigen is unknown. J lost 3 bases, V lost 5 bases, and 16 bases had no gene match. The V gene's germline CDR1 is MNHEY and CDR2 SMNVEV (reference sequence). The length of the CDR3 is 18 residues. This specimen comes from a study of cytomegalovirus exposure and HLA in healthy donors. General study findings and limits: The CMV antigen specificity of a few CMV-associated chains was confirmed through in vitro analysis. With high specificity and sensitivity, the classifier reportedly diagnosed cytomegalovirus status.

The PCR made use of 60 Vbeta and 13 Jbeta primers. Clones were sequenced by immunoSEQ multiplex PCR, and TCRdb holds only the in-frame ones, with some missing. The sample records under 200,000 clones, approximately 88% being singletons. The sequenced sample consisted of PBMCs. The sequence derives from a boy aged 2-9 years in good health and CMV-seronegative. The chain recombines TRBV27 with TRBJ2-7; 10 bases match TRBD2. CDR3: CASSPGGLAAPRVYEQYF. The CDR3 DNA is TGTGCCAGCAGTCCCGGTGGACTAGCGGCGCCACGCGTCTACGAGCAGTACTTC.